Presented here are 15 T cell receptor beta chains from one specimen sequenced in a study of cytomegalovirus exposure and HLA in healthy donors. Some clones are missing from TCRdb's copy, which holds only in-frame ones; the method was immunoSEQ multiplex PCR. The table includes 82,000 or so clones, 85% to 95% detected once. The specimen sequenced was PBMCs. The source is a man younger than 30 in good health and CMV-seronegative.

The V and J genes are TRBV11-3 and TRBJ2-2; TRBD1 agrees at 7 bases. This CDR3 has 16 residues. The V and J ends lost 1 base and 5 bases, in that order; junction bases with no gene match: 7. CDR1 and CDR2 from the germline V gene are SGHNT and YENEEA. The CDR3 region has the DNA TGTGCCAGCAGCTTAGGCCCGACAGGGAAGACCGGGGAGCTGTTTTTT. Translated, it gives CASSLGPTGKTGELFF.

The CDR3 is CASSERGSNQPQHF. CDR3 coding DNA: TGCGCCAGCAGTGAGCGGGGTAGCAATCAGCCCCAGCATTTT. The rearrangement uses TRBV10-2 and TRBJ1-5; D not certain. CDR3 size: 14 residues. The V and J ends lost 2 bases and 0 bases respectively, with 5 bases between them. Germline CDR1 WSHSY, CDR2 SAAADI.

The chain couples TRBV4-1 to TRBJ2-4; 10 bases are shared with TRBD2. The CDR3 runs 18 residues. The germline V gene encodes CDR1 MGHRA and CDR2 YSYEKL. V lost 0 bases, J lost 5 bases, and 10 bases stayed unmatched. The CDR3 sequence is CASSQDGSGGAYENIQYF. The CDR3 DNA follows: TGCGCCAGCAGCCAAGATGGGAGCGGGGGGGCATACGAAAACATTCAGTACTTC.

The chain links TRBV10-3 to TRBJ1-5; D is unclear. The CDR3 covers 13 residues. Trimming took 4 bases from V and 5 from J, leaving 9 bases between them. Germline V gene sequence: CDR1 ENHRY, CDR2 SYGVKD. The CDR3 DNA reads TGTGCCATCAGTGCCGGGTCGGATCAGCCCCAGCATTTT. Translating gives CAISAGSDQPQHF.

The CDR3 nucleotides read TGTGCTAGTGGCCCCGGACTTTTTAGCAATCAGCCCCAGCATTTT. It yields the protein CASGPGLFSNQPQHF. The chain combines TRBV12-5 with TRBJ1-5, with no clear D. CDR3 length: 15 residues. Germline loops: CDR1 LGHNT, CDR2 FRNRAP. Trimming removed 6 bases at V and 0 bases at J, with 12 bases between.

The V and J genes are TRBV5-5 and TRBJ1-2; D is perhaps TRBD1 (5 bases). V was trimmed by 2 bases and J by 6 bases, leaving 8 bases between them. Per the germline V gene, CDR1 is SGHKS and CDR2 is YYEKEE (reference sequence). The CDR3 contains 12 residues. CDR3 in amino acids: CASSLKGHGYTF. CDR3 nucleotides: TGTGCCAGCAGCTTAAAGGGGCATGGCTACACCTTC.

This rearrangement joins TRBV5-1 to TRBJ2-1, with a weak D call TRBD1 (5 bases). This CDR3 contains 15 residues. Germline loops: CDR1 SGHRS, CDR2 YFSETQ. Trimming stripped 3 bases from V and 4 bases from J, with 14 bases between. The CDR3 nucleotides read TGCGCCAGCAGCTCCCAGGGCACAGTGTACAATGAGCAGTTCTTC. Its protein is CASSSQGTVYNEQFF. The full variable domain, in which reference TRBV5-1 and TRBJ2-1 provide the parts outside the CDR3, is KAGVTQTPRYLIKTRGQQVTLSCSPISGHRSVSWYQQTPGQGLQFLFEYFSETQRNKGNFPGRFSGRQFSNSRSEMNVSTLELGDSALYLCASSSQGTVYNEQFFGPGTRLTVL.

The rearrangement joins TRBV30 to TRBJ2-1; no clear D. Germline assignment: CDR1 GTSNPN and CDR2 SVGIG (reference sequence). V shed 0 bases and J shed 10 bases, with 7 bases lying between them. This CDR3 has 11 amino acids. The CDR3 bases are TGTGCCTGGAGTGTAGTAGCAGAGCAGTTCTTC. It translates to CAWSVVAEQFF.

V gene TRBV6-5 combines with J gene TRBJ1-5; D gene ambiguous. The CDR3 has 13 residues. Germline assignment: CDR1 MNHEY and CDR2 SVGAGI. V dropped 2 bases and J dropped 5 bases, with 7 bases sitting between them. CDR3 nucleotides: TGTGCCAGCAGTTACAACACATATCAGCCCCAGCATTTT. This sequence encodes CASSYNTYQPQHF.

This chain joins TRBV27 and TRBJ2-7; TRBD1 aligns across 12 bases. The CDR3 runs to 16 residues. The V gene's germline CDR1 is MNHEY and CDR2 SMNVEV (reference sequence). V lost 2 bases to trimming and J lost 4 bases; unmatched junction nucleotides: 6. The CDR3 DNA sequence: TGTGCCAGCAGTTTAGTATTGGGACAGGGGGCTTACGAGCAGTACTTC. It is translated as CASSLVLGQGAYEQYF.

The V call is TRBV27, the J call TRBJ2-1; 8 nucleotides match TRBD1. The CDR3 totals 15 residues. Looked up from germline, CDR1 is MNHEY and CDR2 is SMNVEV (reference sequence). J gave up 7 bases and V 4 bases, and 9 bases lay outside the gene matches. The CDR3 is CASSWGQVKWNEQFF. CDR3 nucleotide sequence: TGTGCCAGCAGTTGGGGACAGGTCAAGTGGAATGAGCAGTTCTTC.

This clone has only one observation. The chain couples TRBV28 to TRBJ1-1; D is possibly TRBD1 (5 bases). Between the trimmed V and J ends, which lost 8 bases and 0 bases, there was a span of 7 bases. The CDR3 loop spans 12 amino acids. CDR1 is MDHEN and CDR2 is SYDVKM in the germline V gene. CDR3 amino acids: CASDSMNTEAFF. CDR3 DNA sequence: TGTGCCAGCGACAGCATGAACACTGAAGCTTTCTTT.

The chain carries TRBV10-3 and TRBJ1-2, with D maybe TRBD1 (5 bases). Looked up from germline, CDR1 is ENHRY and CDR2 is SYGVKD. The CDR3 is 13 residues long. V was cut by 6 bases and J by 1 base, with 9 bases left in between. Written as DNA, the CDR3 is TGTGCCATCAGAGAAGGGGTTAACTATGGCTACACCTTC. It translates to CAIREGVNYGYTF.

The chain has TRBV27 and TRBJ1-4; 7 nucleotides align to TRBD1. The germline gives CDR1 MNHEY, CDR2 SMNVEV (reference sequence). After removal of 10 bases from V and 4 bases from J, the junction contained 12 bases not matched to a gene. The CDR3 sequence is 15 residues long. DNA of the CDR3: TGTGCCACCAGCTCTCGACAGGGCCGTAATGAAAAACTGTTTTTT. It encodes CATSSRQGRNEKLFF. The whole variable domain, remainder taken from reference TRBV27 and TRBJ1-4, is EAQVTQNPRYLITVTGKKLTVTCSQNMNHEYMSWYRQDPGLGLRQIYYSMNVEVTDKGDVPEGYKVSRKEKRNFPLILESPSPNQTSLYFCATSSRQGRNEKLFFGSGTQLSVL.

This sequence joins TRBV5-1 and TRBJ1-2; 8 positions match TRBD1. This CDR3 region has 17 residues. V shed 9 bases, J shed 6 bases, and the junction held 22 bases outside the gene matches. The germline CDR1 and CDR2 sequences are SGHRS and YFSETQ. CDR3 nucleotides: TGCGCCACCTCAAGGGGGGAACCAGGGGGCGCGTTAAATGGCTACACCTTC. Protein sequence: CATSRGEPGGALNGYTF.